The 23 T cell receptor beta chains reported below all come from one sample, sequenced in a study of cytomegalovirus exposure and HLA in healthy donors. A multiplex PCR was run with 60 Vbeta primers and 13 Jbeta primers. The method was immunoSEQ multiplex PCR; TCRdb's version includes in-frame clones alone and lacks a portion of them. This sample has approximately 150,000 clones, with just over 70% found just once. Sequenced sample: PBMCs. The receptors derive from a man younger than 35 in good health and CMV-seropositive.

The chain recombines TRBV5-4 with TRBJ2-1; 9 bases line up with TRBD1. Germline V lookup: CDR1 SGHNT, CDR2 YYREEE (reference sequence). Unmatched junction bases numbered 6, after V lost 4 bases and J lost 4 bases. This CDR3 spans 15 amino acids. The CDR3 DNA sequence: TGTGCCAGCAGCGGACGGGACAGGGCTTACAATGAGCAGTTCTTC. Its protein product is CASSGRDRAYNEQFF.

This clone turned up a few times. J is TRBJ2-1 and V is TRBV5-4; 7 positions match TRBD1. CDR3 length: 13 amino acids. Germline lookup yields CDR1 SGHNT and CDR2 YYREEE (reference sequence). The trim removed 4 bases at V and 12 bases at J, leaving 10 bases unmatched. CDR3 loop: CASSPRDRQGQFF. In nucleotides, the CDR3 is TGTGCCAGCAGCCCAAGGGACAGACAGGGGCAGTTCTTC.

This clone was counted between two and nine times. V and J are TRBV27 and TRBJ1-1; 9 nucleotides agree with TRBD1. Trimming cost V 5 bases and J 3 bases; bases outside gene matches: 4. CDR3 length: 14 residues. Germline V gene data show CDR1 as MNHEY and CDR2 as SMNVEV (reference sequence). CDR3: CASSPTGGYTEAFF. The CDR3 region has the DNA TGTGCCAGCAGTCCGACAGGGGGGTACACTGAAGCTTTCTTT.

This chain connects TRBV19 to TRBJ1-2; D gene unclear. Trimming took 7 bases from V and 8 from J, leaving 8 bases between them. Per germline, CDR1 LNHDA and CDR2 SQIVND (reference sequence). The CDR3 has 10 residues. CDR3 sequence: CASKNNGYTF. The CDR3 DNA is TGTGCCAGTAAAAACAACGGCTACACCTTC.

The chain links TRBV27 to TRBJ2-2, with a possible D match to TRBD2 (7 bases). Germline V CDR1 and CDR2: MNHEY, SMNVEV (reference sequence). Between the trimmed V and J ends, which lost 3 bases and 4 bases, there was a span of 12 bases. This CDR3 is built from 15 residues. CDR3 nucleotide sequence: TGTGCCAGCAGTTTGGGGGGGCCGGGCACCGGGGAGCTGTTTTTT. Residues: CASSLGGPGTGELFF.

This chain links TRBV6-4 with TRBJ1-6; D is uncertain. CDR3 length equals 13 residues. CDR1 MRHNA and CDR2 SNTAGT come from the germline V gene. Deletions cut 5 bases from V and 7 bases from J, with 9 bases between. Written as DNA, the CDR3 is TGTGCCAGCAGTTGGCTTCCAAATTCACCCCTCCACTTT. Its translation: CASSWLPNSPLHF.

V usage is TRBV27 and J usage is TRBJ2-3; TRBD1 might be the D (5 bases). The CDR3 loop spans 14 amino acids. Trimming left V 1 base short and J 4 bases short, with 9 bases between. Per the germline V gene, CDR1 is MNHEY and CDR2 is SMNVEV (reference sequence). CDR3 loop: CASSLFQGADTQYF. As DNA, the CDR3 is TGTGCCAGCAGTTTATTTCAGGGCGCAGATACGCAGTATTTT.

The chain employs TRBV11-2 and TRBJ2-7; 11 positions match TRBD1. Per germline, CDR1 SGHAT and CDR2 FQNNGV. J lost 4 bases, V lost 6 bases, and 11 bases had no gene match. The length of the CDR3 is 16 residues. CDR3 in DNA: TGTGCCAGCAGGGGAAGGGGACAGGGGGATGGGTACGAGCAGTACGTC. The encoded protein is CASRGRGQGDGYEQYV.

The chain combines TRBV6-5 with TRBJ1-2; D perhaps matches TRBD1 (5 bases). Trimming left V 6 bases short and J 3 bases short, with 14 bases between. The germline V gene encodes CDR1 MNHEY and CDR2 SVGAGI. The length of the CDR3 is 14 residues. CDR3 coding DNA: TGTGCCAGCAGGGAGACAGCGTCAGACTATGGCTACACCTTC. Translated: CASRETASDYGYTF.

This clone was found once. The chain recombines TRBV29-1 with TRBJ1-2, with 8 bases identical to TRBD1. CDR1 SQVTM and CDR2 ANQGSEA come from the germline V gene. V gave up 1 base and J gave up 3 bases; unmatched junction bases: 19. The CDR3 is 19 amino acids. CDR3 sequence: CSVEGGDWDRPSQDYGYTF. For the CDR3, the DNA is TGCAGCGTTGAAGGGGGGGATTGGGACAGGCCATCTCAGGACTATGGCTACACCTTC.

This chain uses TRBV2 with TRBJ1-1; D gene uncertain. Looked up from germline, CDR1 is SNHLY and CDR2 is FYNNEI. The ends were cut back, 6 bases at V and 3 bases at J, with 23 bases in the middle. The CDR3 is 17 residues long. CDR3: CASSSDVRGGTDTEAFF. CDR3 bases: TGTGCCAGCAGCTCGGACGTACGCGGAGGAACGGACACTGAAGCTTTCTTT. Looking up the rest from reference TRBV2 and TRBJ1-1 gives the full variable domain: EPEVTQTPSHQVTQMGQEVILRCVPISNHLYFYWYRQILGQKVEFLVSFYNNEISEKSEIFDDQFSVERPDGSNFTLKIRSTKLEDSAMYFCASSSDVRGGTDTEAFFGQGTRLTVV.

In its sample, this clone was seen a few times. The gene calls are TRBV29-1 and TRBJ2-7, with D maybe TRBD1 (6 bases). The CDR3 is 13 residues long. Germline assignment: CDR1 SQVTM and CDR2 ANQGSEA. V was trimmed by 7 bases and J by 1 base, leaving 14 bases between them. Written as DNA, the CDR3 is TGCAGCGGCAGGGGCCATTTATCCTACGAGCAGTACGTC. Its protein is CSGRGHLSYEQYV.

The J gene is TRBJ1-1, the V gene TRBV28; D is possibly TRBD1 (5 bases). The CDR3 contains 14 residues. Trimming stripped 3 bases from V and 11 bases from J, with 19 bases between. Germline V gene sequence: CDR1 MDHEN, CDR2 SYDVKM. CDR3 region: CASSFGGGHLWAFF. The CDR3 nucleotides read TGTGCCAGCAGTTTCGGCGGCGGACACCTGTGGGCTTTCTTT.

V is TRBV7-3 and J is TRBJ2-5, with D possibly being TRBD1 (6 bases). This CDR3 contains 15 residues. CDR1 and CDR2 (germline): SGHTA, FQGTGA. The V end lost 5 bases, the J end lost 5 bases, and 18 bases lay between the germline ends. The CDR3 loop is CASSIAGRGQETQYF. CDR3 nucleotides: TGTGCCAGCAGCATCGCCGGCAGGGGTCAGGAGACCCAGTACTTC.

The chain couples TRBV7-2 to TRBJ1-5; 7 bases fit TRBD1. Germline loops: CDR1 SGHTA, CDR2 FQGNSA. V was clipped by 3 bases and J by 7 bases; unmatched bases: 9. The CDR3 is 15 amino acids. The CDR3 DNA reads as TGTGCCAGCAGCTTCATTACAGGGGAAAGGCAGCCCCAGCATTTT. This encodes CASSFITGERQPQHF.

Worth noting for this clone: The junction departs from the called germline gene at one end, perhaps through a read error. V usage is TRBV7-7 and J usage is TRBJ2-1, with 14 bases fitting TRBD2. Germline values: CDR1 SSHAT, CDR2 FNYEAQ (reference sequence). The length of the CDR3 is 17 residues. In DNA form, the CDR3 reads TGTGCTAGCAGCTTAGCGCCGGGACTAGCGGGAGCACAAGAGCAGTTCTTC. It is translated as CASSLAPGLAGAQEQFF.

The rearrangement links TRBV12-5 to TRBJ2-1, with TRBD2 matching 7 bases. V lost 0 bases, J lost 7 bases, and 0 bases stayed unmatched. This CDR3 contains 13 residues. Germline CDR1 LGHNT, CDR2 FRNRAP. CDR3 residues: CASGLVGGNEQFF. The CDR3 DNA reads as TGTGCTAGTGGTTTGGTGGGAGGGAATGAGCAGTTCTTC.

The chain uses TRBV19 and TRBJ2-7; weak D call: TRBD2 (7 bases). V was pared by 10 bases and J by 2 bases, with 21 bases between. Germline V lookup: CDR1 LNHDA, CDR2 SQIVND (reference sequence). The CDR3 covers 15 residues. The chain's CDR3 is CATGLRRGLAYEQYV. CDR3 nucleotide sequence: TGTGCCACGGGCTTGAGGCGGGGGCTAGCCTACGAGCAGTACGTC.

The V call is TRBV27, the J call TRBJ1-2; 11 nucleotides align to TRBD1. The CDR3 length is 17 residues. Germline V gene lookup returns CDR1 MNHEY and CDR2 SMNVEV (reference sequence). V lost 4 bases and J lost 4; bases outside the gene matches: 11. Here the CDR3 reads CASSSRPDRGQGYGYTF. CDR3 sequence (DNA): TGTGCCAGCAGTTCACGGCCGGACAGGGGGCAGGGCTATGGCTACACCTTC.

The V call is TRBV19, the J call TRBJ2-2; TRBD2 agrees at 16 bases. From germline, CDR1 is LNHDA and CDR2 SQIVND (reference sequence). Unmatched junction bases numbered 9, after V lost 4 bases and J lost 1 base. CDR3 length equals 20 residues. The CDR3 here is CASSTLPGLAGGRNTGELFF. Here the CDR3 DNA reads TGTGCCAGTAGTACGCTTCCGGGACTAGCGGGGGGGCGGAACACCGGGGAGCTGTTTTTT.

The chain combines TRBV10-3 with TRBJ1-1, with TRBD1 matching over 7 bases. CDR1 is ENHRY and CDR2 is SYGVKD in the germline V gene. With V trimmed by 6 bases and J by 6 bases, 13 bases remained unmatched. The CDR3 is 15 residues long. The CDR3 here is CAIRTSPDRRSEAFF. In DNA form, the CDR3 reads TGTGCCATCAGGACCTCCCCGGACAGGAGGTCTGAAGCTTTCTTT.

The gene calls are TRBV19 and TRBJ1-5; D gene uncertain. V lost 6 bases, J lost 5 bases, and 11 bases lay in between. This CDR3 has 13 residues. The germline gives CDR1 LNHDA, CDR2 SQIVND (reference sequence). In DNA form, the CDR3 reads TGTGCCAGTAGGGTAGGGAGTTATCAGCCCCAGCATTTT. Amino acids: CASRVGSYQPQHF.

V usage is TRBV10-3 and J usage is TRBJ2-7; 10 nucleotides agree with TRBD1. The germline V gene encodes CDR1 ENHRY and CDR2 SYGVKD. The CDR3 sequence is 15 residues long. V trimming: 3 bases; J trimming: 3 bases; junction bases outside the gene matches: 5. The CDR3 reads CAISDGQGDFYEQYV. The DNA for the CDR3 is TGTGCCATCAGTGACGGACAGGGGGACTTCTACGAGCAGTACGTC.